Following are 23 T cell receptor beta chains from one sample sequenced in a study of blood T cells in healthy people across ages. PCR was performed a second time for roughly 6 to 12 cycles using a sample-barcoded 5' primer and a J-beta primer mix. TCRdb independently ran MiXCR on the 5' RACE reads; one entry per CDR3 protein. The data contain around 2 million distinct CDR3 sequences, about two fifths of them seen just once; the ten biggest clones take up around 23%. Source material: blood. The source is a human donor in good health.

Only one count was recorded for this clonotype. The V call is TRBV7-2, the J call TRBJ1-1; no clear D gene. The ends were cut back, 5 bases at V and 1 base at J, with 17 bases in the middle. CDR1 and CDR2 from the germline V gene are SGHTA and FQGNSA. The CDR3 contains 16 residues. CDR3 sequence reads: CASSQSRAMGNTEAFF. The CDR3 DNA sequence: TGTGCCAGCAGCCAGTCAAGGGCGATGGGGAACACTGAAGCTTTCTTT.

This clonotype was detected only a few times. The chain couples TRBV7-2 to TRBJ1-2; 7 nucleotides agree with TRBD1. The CDR3 consists of 18 residues. Germline CDR1 is SGHTA and CDR2 is FQGNSA. J gave up 4 bases and V 1 base, and 15 bases lay outside the gene matches. CDR3 DNA: TGTGCCAGCAGCTTAGATTTCAGTTTAGGGGGCGGGAGCTATGGCTACACCTTC. It translates to CASSLDFSLGGGSYGYTF.

This clonotype came up a few times. CDR3 nucleotides: TGCGCCAGCAGCCAAGATACGGCTAGCGGGGAGGAAGATACGCAGTATTTT. It translates to CASSQDTASGEEDTQYF. V gene TRBV4-1 combines with J gene TRBJ2-3; TRBD2 matches 9 bases. The V and J ends lost 0 bases and 5 bases, in that order; junction bases with no gene match: 9. The CDR3 consists of 17 residues. Germline lookup yields CDR1 MGHRA and CDR2 YSYEKL.

This clonotype was seen more than once but under ten times. The J gene is TRBJ2-7, the V gene TRBV10-2; possible D gene TRBD1, 6 bases. V was trimmed by 8 bases and J by 6 bases, leaving 17 bases between them. Per the germline V gene, CDR1 is WSHSY and CDR2 is SAAADI. This CDR3 is 13 amino acids long. As DNA, the CDR3 is TGCGCCAGCGTTACCGGGACACCTCCCGAGCAGTACTTC. Translating gives CASVTGTPPEQYF.

The genes are TRBV29-1 and TRBJ2-5; D unresolved. V was trimmed by 4 bases and J by 2 bases, leaving 14 bases between them. This CDR3 comprises 14 residues. Germline CDR1 is SQVTM and CDR2 is ANQGSEA. This CDR3 reads CSVGVVSSQETQYF. The CDR3 region has the DNA TGCAGCGTTGGGGTGGTTTCCAGTCAAGAGACCCAGTACTTC.

V and J are TRBV19 and TRBJ1-1; possible D gene TRBD1, 5 bases. V was cut by 6 bases and J by 7 bases, with 12 bases left in between. The CDR3 has 12 residues. CDR1 is LNHDA, CDR2 SQIVND, per germline (reference sequence). The CDR3 reads CASRGDLREAFF. In DNA, the CDR3 is TGTGCCAGTAGGGGGGACCTCCGTGAAGCTTTCTTT.

This clonotype has more than one count but fewer than ten. The chain carries TRBV27 and TRBJ2-3, with 13 bases that match TRBD2. Germline loops: CDR1 MNHEY, CDR2 SMNVEV (reference sequence). The CDR3 is 20 residues long. Trimming removed 6 bases from V and 0 bases from J; junction bases left unmatched: 15. The CDR3: CASRRVLAGGRPPSTDTQYF. The CDR3 nucleotides are TGTGCCAGCAGGCGTGTACTAGCGGGGGGGCGACCCCCTAGCACAGATACGCAGTATTTT.

The gene calls are TRBV11-2 and TRBJ1-2; perhaps TRBD1 as D (5 bases). Deletions cut 1 base from V and 6 bases from J, with 15 bases between. Germline V gives CDR1 SGHAT, CDR2 FQNNGV. The CDR3 contains 15 residues. The CDR3: CASSLAGGALNGYTF. DNA for the CDR3: TGTGCCAGCAGCTTAGCAGGAGGGGCGCTTAATGGCTACACCTTC. Supplemented by reference TRBV11-2 and TRBJ1-2, the full variable domain reads EAGVAQSPRYKIIEKRQSVAFWCNPISGHATLYWYQQILGQGPKLLIQFQNNGVVDDSQLPKDRFSAERLKGVDSTLKIQPAKLEDSAVYLCASSLAGGALNGYTFGSGTRLTVV.

This clonotype appeared a few times. V is TRBV6-5 and J is TRBJ1-2; D is perhaps TRBD1 (6 bases). Germline loops: CDR1 MNHEY, CDR2 SVGAGI. This CDR3 region has 15 residues. V lost 10 bases, J lost 2 bases, and 20 bases lay in between. CDR3 in amino acids: CATRPSGTSNYGYTF. The CDR3 region has the DNA TGTGCCACCCGACCTTCCGGGACATCCAACTATGGCTACACCTTC.

Only a few counts were recorded for this clonotype. The V gene is TRBV4-3, the J gene TRBJ2-7; maybe TRBD1 (5 bases). Trimming stripped 0 bases from V and 6 bases from J, with 9 bases between. The CDR3 covers 13 residues. Germline values: CDR1 LGHNA, CDR2 YSLEER. The CDR3 region is CASSQDGDSEQYF. CDR3 in DNA: TGCGCCAGCAGCCAAGATGGAGACAGCGAGCAGTACTTC.

This clonotype has only a few counts. The V call is TRBV7-3, the J call TRBJ1-2; D is unresolved. Deletions cut 5 bases from V and 2 bases from J, with 12 bases between. The CDR3 covers 14 residues. CDR1 is SGHTA and CDR2 is FQGTGA in the germline V gene. This CDR3 is CASSLSAQNYGYTF. The CDR3 DNA follows: TGTGCCAGCAGCCTATCCGCCCAGAACTATGGCTACACCTTC.

V is TRBV4-1 and J is TRBJ1-4; D call uncertain. Between the trimmed V and J ends, which lost 4 bases and 7 bases, there was a span of 10 bases. The CDR3 extends over 13 amino acids. Germline loops: CDR1 MGHRA, CDR2 YSYEKL. CDR3 region: CASSPLYTEKLFF. In DNA form, the CDR3 reads TGCGCCAGCAGCCCTTTATACACTGAAAAACTGTTTTTT.

The chain joins TRBV7-2 to TRBJ2-1, with TRBD2 matching over 8 bases. The CDR3 is 16 residues long. Trimming took 2 bases from V and 7 from J; bases not matched to a gene: 10. Germline V gives CDR1 SGHTA, CDR2 FQGNSA. CDR3 loop: CASSLYSERGWNEQFF. The CDR3, as DNA: TGTGCCAGCAGCTTATATTCCGAGCGGGGGTGGAATGAGCAGTTCTTC.

The rearrangement uses TRBV5-1 and TRBJ2-1, with 7 bases fitting TRBD2. Trimming cost V 3 bases and J 9 bases; bases outside gene matches: 12. The CDR3 sequence is 15 residues long. CDR1 and CDR2 (germline): SGHRS, YFSETQ. In DNA form, the CDR3 reads TGCGCCAGCAGCTCGGCGGGCTACCCGGGAGGTGAGCAGTTCTTC. Its translation: CASSSAGYPGGEQFF.

The chain employs TRBV27 and TRBJ1-2, with TRBD1 identical over 7 bases. Trimming took 5 bases from V and 5 from J; bases not matched to a gene: 11. Germline loops: CDR1 MNHEY, CDR2 SMNVEV (reference sequence). This CDR3 region has 15 residues. The CDR3 reads CASSRQGGPLYGYTF. The CDR3 coding sequence is TGTGCCAGCAGTAGACAGGGAGGTCCCTTATATGGCTACACCTTC.

The chain uses TRBV5-6 and TRBJ1-2, with TRBD1 matching over 7 bases. The CDR3 is 15 residues long. CDR1 is SGHDT, CDR2 YYEEEE, per germline. Trimming at V came to 4 bases and at J to 4 bases, leaving 10 bases not matched to a gene. The CDR3 region is CASSPTTGLIYGYTF. CDR3 sequence (DNA): TGTGCCAGCAGCCCCACGACAGGGCTTATCTATGGCTACACCTTC.

This chain joins TRBV4-1 and TRBJ2-7, with D unresolved. CDR1 is MGHRA, CDR2 YSYEKL, per germline. V was clipped by 1 base and J by 2 bases, with 12 bases between them. The CDR3 has 15 amino acids. CDR3 sequence: CASSQVPDLTYEQYF. CDR3 bases: TGCGCCAGCAGCCAAGTCCCCGACCTTACCTACGAGCAGTACTTC.

This rearrangement joins TRBV7-9 to TRBJ2-1, with D hard to call. The CDR3 runs to 13 residues. V shed 3 bases and J shed 6 bases, with 9 bases lying between them. Germline values: CDR1 SEHNR, CDR2 FQNEAQ (reference sequence). The CDR3 nucleotides are TGTGCCAGCAGCTTCCAGCAAGTCAATGAGCAGTTCTTC. This codes for CASSFQQVNEQFF.

The chain links TRBV11-2 to TRBJ2-7; TRBD2 agrees at 7 bases. The junction had 9 bases not matched to a gene; V was cut back by 5 bases and J by 2 bases. The CDR3 consists of 15 residues. Germline lookup yields CDR1 SGHAT and CDR2 FQNNGV. CDR3 DNA: TGTGCCAGCAGCCTACCCCAGGGAGGGCCCTACGAGCAGTACTTC. This sequence encodes CASSLPQGGPYEQYF.

This clonotype appeared once. This chain joins TRBV24-1 and TRBJ2-1; 8 bases align to TRBD2. Trimming took 3 bases from V and 0 from J; bases not matched to a gene: 6. CDR3 length equals 17 residues. Looked up from germline, CDR1 is KGHDR and CDR2 is SFDVKD. The CDR3 coding sequence is TGTGCCACCAGTGATACAGCGGGGGCGAGCTCCTACAATGAGCAGTTCTTC. Translated, it gives CATSDTAGASSYNEQFF.

In this sample, this clonotype turned up a few times. The chain is built from TRBV27 and TRBJ2-3, with D unclear. The germline V gene encodes CDR1 MNHEY and CDR2 SMNVEV (reference sequence). The length of the CDR3 is 16 residues. V lost 5 bases and J lost 2, with 17 bases in between. The CDR3 bases are TGTGCCAGCAGTCCACAACCGGCCCCAAACACAGATACGCAGTATTTT. Protein sequence: CASSPQPAPNTDTQYF.

The V call is TRBV20-1, the J call TRBJ1-1; perhaps TRBD1 as D (5 bases). The CDR3 covers 12 residues. With 1 base removed from V and 5 bases from J, the gap between germline ends came to 8 bases. Germline V gene data show CDR1 as DFQATT and CDR2 as SNEGSKA (reference sequence). CDR3 bases: TGCAGTGCTAGAGTCCAGGGAACTGAAGCTTTCTTT. The encoded protein is CSARVQGTEAFF.

This clonotype was detected only a few times. The rearrangement uses TRBV7-9 and TRBJ1-2; a possible D gene is TRBD1 (5 bases). V lost 4 bases and J lost 7, with 16 bases in between. CDR1 is SEHNR and CDR2 is FQNEAQ in the germline V gene (reference sequence). The CDR3 consists of 14 residues. DNA for the CDR3: TGTGCCAGCAGCTGGGACCAGGGAGGGAGTGGCTACACCTTC. This encodes CASSWDQGGSGYTF.